Shown below are 19 T cell receptor beta chains from a single sample sequenced in a study of blood T cells in healthy people across ages. A second PCR of roughly 7 to 11 cycles used a sample-barcoded 5' primer and a J-beta primer mix. TCRdb ran MiXCR on the 5' RACE reads and lists one entry per CDR3 protein. Among 700,000 to 1,000,000 distinct CDR3 sequences listed, 40% to 50% were seen once. Source material: blood. Source of these receptors: a man aged 60 to 69 in good health.

This rearrangement joins TRBV20-1 to TRBJ2-4; 7 nucleotides match TRBD2. With the DNA end fitting TRBJ2-7 better, the J assignment may be wrong. This CDR3 has 13 residues. Germline V gene sequence: CDR1 DFQATT, CDR2 SNEGSKA (reference sequence). The CDR3, as DNA: TGCAGTGCCCCGATAGCGGGCCTTTACGAGCAGTACTTC. Protein product: CSAPIAGLYEQYF.

V gene TRBV20-1 combines with J gene TRBJ1-4; a weak D match, TRBD1 (5 bases). CDR1 and CDR2 from the germline V gene are DFQATT and SNEGSKA (reference sequence). The CDR3 extends over 13 amino acids. V was clipped by 5 bases and J by 3 bases, with 10 bases between them. The CDR3 reads CSAGGGANEKLFF. The CDR3, as DNA: TGCAGTGCTGGAGGAGGGGCTAATGAAAAACTGTTTTTT.

In this sample, this clonotype turned up a few times. The chain employs TRBV5-1 and TRBJ2-1; D gene unclear. The germline V gene has CDR1 SGHRS and CDR2 YFSETQ. CDR3 length: 17 residues. V was trimmed by 3 bases and J by 3 bases, leaving 19 bases between them. The CDR3 region is CASSSTLTPGLYNEQFF. Here the CDR3 DNA reads TGCGCCAGCAGCTCAACTCTGACCCCGGGCCTCTACAATGAGCAGTTCTTC.

This clonotype appeared a few times. This sequence joins TRBV7-2 and TRBJ2-7; 9 nucleotides agree with TRBD2. The junction had 8 bases not matched to a gene; V was cut back by 7 bases and J by 7 bases. This CDR3 region has 13 residues. Germline loops: CDR1 SGHTA, CDR2 FQGNSA. CDR3 loop: CASTYSGGGEQYF. The CDR3 DNA follows: TGTGCCAGCACCTATAGCGGGGGCGGAGAGCAGTACTTC.

The chain combines TRBV29-1 with TRBJ2-7; 8 nucleotides align to TRBD1. In germline, CDR1 is SQVTM, CDR2 ANQGSEA. With 6 bases clipped from V and 5 bases from J, the junction kept 12 bases outside the gene matches. The CDR3 runs to 14 residues. The CDR3 here is CSVQRQGAFDEQYF. In nucleotides, the CDR3 is TGCAGCGTCCAGCGGCAGGGGGCTTTCGACGAGCAGTACTTC.

This chain uses TRBV20-1 with TRBJ2-7, with a possible D match to TRBD1 (6 bases). V lost 6 bases and J lost 3, with 18 bases in between. This CDR3 is built from 14 residues. CDR1 and CDR2 from the germline V gene are DFQATT and SNEGSKA (reference sequence). CDR3 protein: CSARLGQRNYEQYF. The DNA for the CDR3 is TGCAGTGCGAGACTTGGACAGAGAAACTACGAGCAGTACTTC.

The chain couples TRBV30 to TRBJ2-7, with D possibly TRBD1 on 6 matching bases. The germline gives CDR1 GTSNPN, CDR2 SVGIG (reference sequence). This CDR3 is 12 amino acids long. Deletions cut 3 bases from V and 9 bases from J, with 15 bases between. CDR3 bases: TGTGCCTGGAGCCGGATGACAGGTCGGCAGTACTTC. Protein sequence: CAWSRMTGRQYF.

V gene TRBV28 combines with J gene TRBJ2-4, with D maybe TRBD2 (7 bases). CDR1 and CDR2 from the germline V gene are MDHEN and SYDVKM. The V gene lost 9 bases and the J gene lost 6 bases, with 12 bases spanning the gap. This CDR3 is 12 amino acids long. DNA for the CDR3: TGTGCCAGTCACCGGGGGGCAAACATTCAGTACTTC. Protein: CASHRGANIQYF.

On this clonotype itself: The germline gene is not matched at one end of the junction; a read error may be the cause. This chain joins TRBV7-2 and TRBJ2-1; a possible D gene is TRBD2 (5 bases). This CDR3 has 14 residues. The V gene's germline CDR1 is SGHTA and CDR2 FQGNSA. The CDR3 DNA is TGCGCCAGCAGCTGGACTCTCTCCAGCAATGAGCAGTTCTTC. It translates to CASSWTLSSNEQFF.

On this clonotype: At one boundary the junction diverges from the germline segment, which might be a read error. The rearrangement links TRBV27 to TRBJ2-5; the D is unclear. CDR3 length: 12 residues. The germline V gene has CDR1 MNHEY and CDR2 SMNVEV (reference sequence). The CDR3 bases are TGTACCAGCAGCCAGGACCGAAAGACCCAGTACTTC. This translates into CTSSQDRKTQYF.

The chain links TRBV14 to TRBJ2-3, with a tentative D call TRBD1 (8 bases). The V gene lost 2 bases and the J gene lost 1 base, with 16 bases spanning the gap. The CDR3 sequence is 17 residues long. The V gene's germline CDR1 is SGHDN and CDR2 FVKESK. CDR3: CASSQPAGQDRTDTQYF. The CDR3 DNA is TGTGCCAGCAGCCAACCAGCGGGACAGGACCGCACAGATACGCAGTATTTT.

V and J are TRBV4-3 and TRBJ2-1; tentatively, D is TRBD2 (5 bases). The end of the DNA aligns better with TRBJ2-7, so the J call may be wrong. CDR3 length: 14 amino acids. CDR1 is LGHNA and CDR2 is YSLEER in the germline V gene. For the CDR3, the DNA is TGCGCCAGCAGCCAGCAACTAGAGAGGAATGAGCAGTACTTC. Amino acid sequence: CASSQQLERNEQYF.

The rearrangement links TRBV15 to TRBJ1-1, with D tentatively TRBD1 (5 bases). CDR3 length: 15 amino acids. V dropped 5 bases and J dropped 4 bases, with 17 bases sitting between them. Germline CDR1 reads LNHNV; CDR2 reads YYDKDF (reference sequence). The CDR3: CATSVWDVQSTEAFF. The CDR3, as DNA: TGTGCCACCAGCGTCTGGGACGTCCAGAGCACTGAAGCTTTCTTT. Based on the CDR3 plus reference TRBV15 and TRBJ1-1, the full variable domain is DAMVIQNPRYQVTQFGKPVTLSCSQTLNHNVMYWYQQKSSQAPKLLFHYYDKDFNNEADTPDNFQSRRPNTSFCFLDIRSPGLGDTAMYLCATSVWDVQSTEAFFGQGTRLTVV.

This clonotype was recorded a few times. The chain joins TRBV10-3 to TRBJ2-7; a possible D gene is TRBD1 (5 bases). Germline CDR1 is ENHRY and CDR2 is SYGVKD. There are 13 residues in the CDR3. V lost 10 bases, J lost 1 base, and 14 bases lay in between. The CDR3 loop reads CATGAAKSYEQYF. In nucleotides, the CDR3 is TGTGCCACTGGGGCAGCTAAATCCTACGAGCAGTACTTC.

The V and J genes are TRBV4-3 and TRBJ2-7; 11 positions match TRBD1. CDR1 is LGHNA, CDR2 YSLEER, per germline. J gave up 6 bases and V 5 bases, and 9 bases lay outside the gene matches. This CDR3 is 15 amino acids long. CDR3 sequence reads: CASSLGTGGYSEQYF. CDR3 in DNA: TGCGCCAGCAGCTTGGGGACAGGGGGGTATTCCGAGCAGTACTTC.

The rearrangement uses TRBV6-2 or TRBV6-3 and TRBJ2-1; D possibly corresponds to TRBD2 (6 bases). V was clipped by 1 base and J by 7 bases, with 11 bases between them. In germline, CDR1 is MNHEY, CDR2 SVGEGT. The CDR3 covers 14 residues. Here the CDR3 DNA reads TGTGCCAGCAGTTACTGGTCAGGGAGGAATGAGCAGTTCTTC. It specifies CASSYWSGRNEQFF.

Of note for this clonotype: The junction differs from germline at one of its ends, possibly a read error. V and J are TRBV7-7 and TRBJ2-5; tentative D call: TRBD2 (5 bases). CDR1 and CDR2 (germline): SSHAT, FNYEAQ (reference sequence). CDR3 size: 14 residues. CDR3 protein: CASSATGLQETQYF. The CDR3 bases are TGTGCTAGCAGCGCAACGGGATTACAAGAGACCCAGTACTTC.

This clonotype appeared a few times. The chain is built from TRBV7-9 and TRBJ2-4, with D uncertain. Trimming left V 5 bases short and J 8 bases short, with 13 bases between. The CDR3 sequence is 13 residues long. Germline V gene lookup returns CDR1 SEHNR and CDR2 FQNEAQ (reference sequence). CDR3 residues: CASSPTWQDIQYF. In DNA form, the CDR3 reads TGTGCCAGCAGCCCGACCTGGCAAGACATTCAGTACTTC.

CDR3 coding DNA: TGTGCCAGCAACAATTACTACGAGCAGTACTTC. Amino acid sequence: CASNNYYEQYF. V and J are TRBV11-2 and TRBJ2-7; D gene ambiguous. CDR3 length: 11 amino acids. CDR1 SGHAT and CDR2 FQNNGV come from the germline V gene. V was trimmed by 7 bases and J by 3 bases, leaving 7 bases between them.